These T cell receptor beta chains were read from a single sample in a study of T cells in Graves' hyperthyroidism and ophthalmopathy. In TCRdb, the multiplex PCR reads were re-called with MiXCR into one record per CDR3 protein. The table records 250,000 to 350,000 distinct CDR3 sequences, about 20% of them present only once. Material: blood. These receptor sequences come from a man aged 25-45 years with Graves' ophthalmopathy. Each CDR3 is given with its conserved first and last residue. D genes are given only for firm matches. Expanded clones are given a class, and other clones once, few, many or no size at all.

few	TRBV29-1	TRBJ2-5	.	TGCAGCGTTGGGGAATTACAGGGTGTCGGGACCCAGTACTTC	CSVGELQGVGTQYF
few	TRBV19	TRBJ2-7	TRBD2	TGTGCCAGTAGTCGACTAGCGGGGCCCCTCTACGAGCAGTACTTC	CASSRLAGPLYEQYF
few	TRBV29-1	TRBJ1-2	.	TGCAGCGGGACGAACGGGGGAAACTATGGCTACACCTTC	CSGTNGGNYGYTF
many	TRBV5-1	TRBJ1-1	.	TGCGCCAGCAGCTTGGACCAGGAAGGGACTGAAGCTTTCTTT	CASSLDQEGTEAFF
few	TRBV6-5	TRBJ2-3	.	TGTGCCAGCAGTTACTCGATGGGAGTATCAGATACGCAGTATTTT	CASSYSMGVSDTQYF
few	TRBV10-1	TRBJ2-1	TRBD1	TGCGCCAGCAGTCGGACAGGGCATGGCAATGAGCAGTTCTTC	CASSRTGHGNEQFF
.	TRBV20-1	TRBJ1-6	TRBD1	TGCAGTGCTAGGGAACAGGGGGCAGTTAATTCACCCCTCCACTTT	CSAREQGAVNSPLHF
.	TRBV30	TRBJ2-7	.	TGTGCCTGGAAGAGCGCCGAGCAGTACTTC	CAWKSAEQYF
many	TRBV30	TRBJ2-1	.	TGTGCCTGGAGATATGTTGGAGGGGGGGGAGGTGAGCAGTTCTTC	CAWRYVGGGGGEQFF
once	TRBV11-2	TRBJ1-3	.	TGTGCCAGCAGATCGCTCTCTGGAAACACCATATATTTT	CASRSLSGNTIYF
.	TRBV5-1	TRBJ1-2	.	TGCGCCAGCAGCTTGGATCACGGCCAGGGCTATGGCTACACCTTC	CASSLDHGQGYGYTF
.	TRBV13	TRBJ1-4	TRBD1	TGTGCCAGCAGCCAAAGACAGGGGAGTAATGAAAAACTGTTTTTT	CASSQRQGSNEKLFF
.	TRBV10-3	TRBJ2-1	TRBD2	TGTGCCACAAGGACTAGCGGGAGGAATGAGCAGTTCTTC	CATRTSGRNEQFF
few	TRBV29-1	TRBJ2-1	TRBD2	TGCAGCGTCTTCACTAGCGGGACATACAATGAGCAGTTCTTC	CSVFTSGTYNEQFF
many	TRBV11-3	TRBJ2-1	.	TGTGCCAGCAGCCCAACGGGCCAAATCTCCTACAATGAGCAGTTCTTC	CASSPTGQISYNEQFF
few	TRBV12-3/TRBV12-4	TRBJ2-1	TRBD2	TGTGCCAGCAGCGGGACTAGCGGGAGCGGTGAGCAGTTCTTC	CASSGTSGSGEQFF
many	TRBV27	TRBJ1-1	.	TGTGCCAGCAGTTTAGAACAAAGGGACACTGAAGCTTTCTTT	CASSLEQRDTEAFF
few	TRBV29-1	TRBJ2-2	TRBD2	TGCAGCGTTGGCGGGGGTTGGGACACCGGGGAGCTGTTTTTT	CSVGGGWDTGELFF
few	TRBV2	TRBJ1-5	.	TGTGCCAGCAGTCCATCTCGACAGTTCAATCAGCCCCAGCATTTT	CASSPSRQFNQPQHF
few	TRBV6-1	TRBJ2-7	TRBD2	TGTGCCAGCAGTAACCCCCTCGGCGGGGGGGTCTACGAGCAGTACTTC	CASSNPLGGGVYEQYF
.	TRBV15	TRBJ1-2	TRBD1	TGTGCCACCAGCAGAGGACAGGGGGCCTCTAACTGTGGCTACACCTTC	CATSRGQGASNCGYTF
.	TRBV5-1	TRBJ2-7	.	TGCGCCAGCAGCATAGAAACGGGACTCCACGAGCAGTACTTC	CASSIETGLHEQYF
.	TRBV18	TRBJ2-5	TRBD2	TGTGCCAGCTCACCACAGGTCGAGCGGGAGGGCCAAAAGACCCAGTACTTC	CASSPQVEREGQKTQYF
many	TRBV30	TRBJ2-4	.	TGTGCCTGGTCCGGTGGGGCCCTAGCCAAAAACATTCAGTACTTC	CAWSGGALAKNIQYF
many	TRBV9	TRBJ2-7	TRBD2	TGTGCCAGCAGCGTATCGGCGGGAGTGGCCTACGAGCAGTACTTC	CASSVSAGVAYEQYF
few	TRBV11-3	TRBJ1-3	.	TGTGCCAGCAGCTTAGAGGACTCTGGAAACACCATATATTTT	CASSLEDSGNTIYF
many	TRBV3-1	TRBJ1-1	.	TGTGCCAGCAGTCCGACACAGATGAACACTGAAGCTTTCTTT	CASSPTQMNTEAFF
few	TRBV2	TRBJ2-1	.	TGTGCCAGCGGCCGGGCCCCTGCGGGTGAGCAGTTCTTC	CASGRAPAGEQFF
.	TRBV7-9	TRBJ2-7	.	TGTGCCAGCAGCTTATCAGGGGCAGGTGAGCAGTACTTC	CASSLSGAGEQYF
many	TRBV15	TRBJ2-5	.	TGTGCCACCAGCAGGGGACGTCCACAAGAGACCCAGTACTTC	CATSRGRPQETQYF
many	TRBV30	TRBJ1-2	.	TGTGCCTGGAAGGAACCCACTAACTATGGCTACACCTTC	CAWKEPTNYGYTF
few	TRBV5-6	TRBJ2-1	.	TGTGCCAGCAGCCCGAGGGGAGGGGGCCTCAATGAGCAGTTCTTC	CASSPRGGGLNEQFF
many	TRBV3-1	TRBJ2-7	TRBD1	TGTGCCAGCAGCCGGGACAGGGGCTACGAGCAGTACTTC	CASSRDRGYEQYF
.	TRBV5-1	TRBJ2-3	.	TGCGCCAGCAGCCCACAGAGCACAGATACGCAGTATTTT	CASSPQSTDTQYF
.	TRBV29-1	TRBJ2-7	TRBD1	TGCAGCGTTTTACCGGGACAGGGGGCCTACGAGCAGTACTTC	CSVLPGQGAYEQYF
.	TRBV6-5	TRBJ1-2	TRBD1	TGTGCCAGCAGTTACACAGGGGGAGGACGTGGCTACACCTTC	CASSYTGGGRGYTF
.	TRBV28	TRBJ2-3	.	TGTGCCAGCAGCCGGGCGGGGAAAGATACGCAGTATTTT	CASSRAGKDTQYF
.	TRBV7-8	TRBJ2-1	TRBD2	TGTGCCAGCAAGCTTAATCCGGGGACTAGCGGCTTATACAATGAGCAGTTCTTC	CASKLNPGTSGLYNEQFF
few	TRBV11-3	TRBJ2-1	.	TGTGCCAGCAGCCCCGCCCGAGAGCAGTTCTTC	CASSPAREQFF
few	TRBV3-1	TRBJ2-7	.	TGTGCCAGCAGCCAAGCCGGGTCCTACGAGCAGTACTTC	CASSQAGSYEQYF
few	TRBV30	TRBJ1-6	.	TGTGCCTGCAAAATAGGGTATAATTCACCCCTCCACTTT	CACKIGYNSPLHF
few	TRBV7-9	TRBJ1-4	.	TGTGCCAGCAGCTTGGAGATTAATGAAAAACTGTTTTTT	CASSLEINEKLFF
.	TRBV10-3	TRBJ2-7	.	TGTGCCATCAGTGAGTTATCCTCCTACGAGCAGTACTTC	CAISELSSYEQYF
many	TRBV6-1	TRBJ1-2	.	TGTGCCAGCAGAACAGGGAGGGGGAACTATGGCTACACCTTC	CASRTGRGNYGYTF